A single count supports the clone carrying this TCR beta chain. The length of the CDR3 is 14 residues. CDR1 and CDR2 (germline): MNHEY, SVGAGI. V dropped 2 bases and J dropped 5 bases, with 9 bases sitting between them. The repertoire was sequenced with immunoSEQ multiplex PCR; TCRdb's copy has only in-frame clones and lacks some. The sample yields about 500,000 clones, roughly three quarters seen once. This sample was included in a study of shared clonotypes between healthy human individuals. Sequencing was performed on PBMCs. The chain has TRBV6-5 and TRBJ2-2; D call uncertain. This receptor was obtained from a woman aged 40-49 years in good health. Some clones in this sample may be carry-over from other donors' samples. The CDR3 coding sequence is TGTGCCAGCAGTTACGGGCCGAGTACCGGGGAGCTGTTTTTT. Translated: CASSYGPSTGELFF.